This is a list of T cell receptor beta chains from one sample in a study of CD8+CD57+ T cells in acquired aplastic anemia. Via MiXCR, TCRdb re-called the reads, giving one row per CDR3 protein. Among about 400,000 distinct CDR3 sequences, approximately 70% were seen once, and the ten largest hold 4%. Input material: sorted CD4+, CD8+, or CD8+CD57+ T cells (not recorded which) from PBMCs. The receptors shown here come from a human donor in good health, serving as a control. Both conserved end residues are part of each CDR3. Each record gives: CDR3 protein, J gene, V gene.

CASSFIQTEAFF,TRBJ1-1,TRBV11-2
CASSPGDSATDTKYF,TRBJ2-3,TRBV9
CASSLYALYGYTF,TRBJ1-2,TRBV11-2
CSARDGARNEKLFF,TRBJ1-4,TRBV20-1
CASSEWQVVHEQYF,TRBJ2-7,TRBV6-1
CASRKGPGFEKLLF,TRBJ1-4,TRBV7-3
CASSYIMGTVSYGYTF,TRBJ1-2,TRBV6-5
CSARDRRNPSDYNEQFF,TRBJ2-1,TRBV20-1
CASSADRANNEQFF,TRBJ2-1,TRBV5-1
CASGRPGQGSSPLHF,TRBJ1-6,TRBV12-3/TRBV12-4
CASSPPRGGSYTQYF,TRBJ2-3,TRBV10-3
CASSDRRETQYF,TRBJ2-5,TRBV7-2
CASSSRTGNIKHFF,TRBJ1-1,TRBV7-2
CATSEDGLAPRPLHF,TRBJ1-6,TRBV24-1
CASSTSTFRGAYEQYF,TRBJ2-7,TRBV12-3/TRBV12-4
CASSPGGRGIKNEQYF,TRBJ2-7,TRBV12-3/TRBV12-4
CASSPRVLAATNEKLFF,TRBJ1-4,TRBV3-1
CSARGGSGLVEQYF,TRBJ2-7,TRBV20-1
CASSPATGTDTQYF,TRBJ2-3,TRBV11-2
CASSPQGETQYF,TRBJ2-5,TRBV18
CASSPRLGEREKLFF,TRBJ1-4,TRBV25-1
CASKGMLSSYEQYF,TRBJ2-7,TRBV6-1
CSATDFTYEQYF,TRBJ2-7,TRBV20-1
CSASLTSSGANVLTF,TRBJ2-6,TRBV20-1
CASSPYLGEQFF,TRBJ2-1,TRBV6-5
CASTLSRETEAFF,TRBJ1-1,TRBV12-3/TRBV12-4
CASSAVTSGGQETQYF,TRBJ2-5,TRBV9
CASSARRTGGYTF,TRBJ1-2,TRBV5-8
CASSLTSGASSTDTQFF,TRBJ2-1,TRBV19
CAASLSTGNTIYF,TRBJ1-3,TRBV4-3
CASTRGDSYEQYF,TRBJ2-7,TRBV10-1
CASSLDGGSENLFF,TRBJ1-4,TRBV7-9
CASTTGRYEDTIYF,TRBJ1-3,TRBV19
CASSPLGPETNEQFF,TRBJ2-1,TRBV2
CASIRWWGEYGYTF,TRBJ1-2,TRBV10-2
CASSVGERGGLYNF,TRBJ2-7,TRBV9
CASSVGSSNEQFF,TRBJ2-1,TRBV14
CASSDGRGGELFF,TRBJ2-2,TRBV15
CSATPGTDKDNSPLHF,TRBJ1-6,TRBV20-1
CASSQDGGIQPQHF,TRBJ1-5,TRBV2
CASSRRPPGTDEKLFF,TRBJ1-4,TRBV7-2
CASSLCRGEGGSPLHF,TRBJ1-6,TRBV2